One and the same sample provided the 21 T cell receptor beta chains below, sequenced in a study of identical twins. TCRdb itself ran the 5' RACE reads through MiXCR, one entry per CDR3 protein. The data contain 200,000 to 250,000 distinct CDR3 sequences, approximately 7% of them singletons. These records were also assigned to another study, of yellow fever vaccine responses in identical twins.

The sample taken for sequencing was memory (CD45RO+) T cells sorted from blood. The receptors shown here come from a woman aged 18-29 years in good health.

The genes are TRBV20-1 and TRBJ2-1; 13 bases are a match to TRBD2. The length of the CDR3 is 15 residues. The V gene end was trimmed by 5 bases and the J gene end by 1 base; junction bases not matched to a gene: 2. CDR1 is DFQATT and CDR2 is SNEGSKA in the germline V gene (reference sequence). In DNA form, the CDR3 reads TGCAGTGCTCGGACTAGCGGGAGTTCCTACAATGAGCAGTTCTTC. It specifies CSARTSGSSYNEQFF.

This clonotype was counted at least ten times. The J gene is TRBJ1-4, the V gene TRBV18, with D possibly matching TRBD1 (5 bases). In germline, CDR1 is KGHSH, CDR2 LQKENI. V was clipped by 3 bases and J by 5 bases, with 10 bases between them. This CDR3 is built from 14 residues. CDR3 nucleotide sequence: TGTGCCAGCTCACCGGGGCGGCAGAATGAAAAACTGTTTTTT. Encoded protein: CASSPGRQNEKLFF.

This chain joins TRBV2 and TRBJ1-2; D call uncertain. Trimming pared 6 bases from V and 4 bases from J, leaving 21 bases between. This CDR3 comprises 16 residues. Germline V gene data show CDR1 as SNHLY and CDR2 as FYNNEI. The CDR3 reads CASRVSFGRDIYGYTF. The CDR3 bases are TGTGCCAGCAGGGTATCATTTGGCAGAGACATCTATGGCTACACCTTC.

This chain joins TRBV7-6 and TRBJ1-3; the D gene is possibly TRBD1 (6 bases). CDR1 is SGHVS, CDR2 FNYEAQ, per germline. Trimming took off 6 bases at V and 0 bases at J, with 15 bases between the two ends. The CDR3 consists of 16 residues. CDR3 amino acids: CASSWGAGDSGNTIYF. CDR3 coding DNA: TGTGCCAGCAGTTGGGGGGCCGGGGACTCTGGAAACACCATATATTTT.

This clonotype was counted at least ten times. The genes are TRBV25-1 and TRBJ2-1; D perhaps matches TRBD1 (6 bases). V gave up 3 bases and J gave up 6 bases, with 15 bases separating them. The CDR3 covers 15 residues. Germline values: CDR1 MGHDK, CDR2 SYGVNS. The CDR3 spells CASSDDRQAFNEQFF. CDR3 nucleotides: TGTGCCAGCAGTGACGACCGACAGGCCTTCAATGAGCAGTTCTTC.

This clonotype was observed a handful of times. CDR3 in DNA: TGTGCCAGCAGTGCCCAGAGCGGGGGGGCCGGGCATGAGCAGTTCTTC. Encoded protein: CASSAQSGGAGHEQFF. This chain connects TRBV6-4 to TRBJ2-1, with 10 bases aligning to TRBD2. The V gene end was trimmed by 4 bases and the J gene end by 8 bases; junction bases not matched to a gene: 11. The CDR3 has 16 residues. The germline CDR1 and CDR2 sequences are MRHNA and SNTAGT.

This clonotype was detected many times. The chain couples TRBV20-1 to TRBJ2-5; 8 positions match TRBD1. Germline CDR1 and CDR2: DFQATT and SNEGSKA (reference sequence). CDR3 length: 16 residues. J gave up 5 bases and V 0 bases, and 11 bases lay outside the gene matches. This CDR3 reads CSARDLERQGTETQYF. CDR3 in DNA: TGCAGTGCTAGAGATCTCGAACGACAGGGGACGGAGACCCAGTACTTC.

This clonotype showed up many times. V and J are TRBV11-2 and TRBJ2-3, with TRBD2 matching 9 bases. Germline V gene lookup returns CDR1 SGHAT and CDR2 FQNNGV. With V trimmed by 3 bases and J by 5 bases, 6 bases remained unmatched. The CDR3 contains 15 residues. CDR3 protein: CASSFGGGAGDTQYF. For the CDR3, the DNA is TGTGCCAGCAGCTTTGGCGGGGGGGCCGGAGATACGCAGTATTTT.

This clonotype was counted many times. This CDR3 reads CSARDPAGGRTETQYF. The CDR3 DNA sequence: TGCAGTGCTAGAGATCCGGCTGGTGGGAGGACAGAGACCCAGTACTTC. The V and J genes are TRBV20-1 and TRBJ2-5; tentative D call: TRBD2 (6 bases). Trimming left V 0 bases short and J 4 bases short, with 18 bases between. The length of the CDR3 is 16 residues. Looked up from germline, CDR1 is DFQATT and CDR2 is SNEGSKA (reference sequence).

Ten or more counts support this clonotype. This chain joins TRBV12-3 or TRBV12-4 and TRBJ2-1; D call uncertain. V gave up 6 bases and J gave up 6 bases, with 6 bases separating them. This CDR3 comprises 11 residues. The CDR3 region is CASSLGNEQFF. The CDR3 nucleotides read TGTGCCAGCAGCCTTGGCAATGAGCAGTTCTTC.

This rearrangement joins TRBV20-1 to TRBJ2-7; TRBD2 matches at 7 bases. Losses at the gene ends were 6 bases for V and 6 bases for J; bases not matched to a gene: 8. The CDR3 has 12 residues. The germline CDR1 and CDR2 sequences are DFQATT and SNEGSKA (reference sequence). CDR3 nucleotides: TGCAGTGCGTTACCGGGAGGTTTCGAGCAGTACTTC. It yields the protein CSALPGGFEQYF.

The V gene is TRBV12-3 or TRBV12-4, the J gene TRBJ2-2; no clear D. V lost 2 bases and J 5 bases, leaving 15 bases between the germline ends. The CDR3 has 16 residues. In DNA, the CDR3 is TGTGCCAGCAGTTTAATACAGCTTTTGGGAACCGGGGAGCTGTTTTTT. This codes for CASSLIQLLGTGELFF.

The table lists this clonotype with many counts. V is TRBV24-1 and J is TRBJ1-2; 10 positions agree with TRBD1. The CDR3 sequence is 16 residues long. V trimming: 3 bases; J trimming: 6 bases; junction bases outside the gene matches: 9. The germline gives CDR1 KGHDR, CDR2 SFDVKD. The CDR3 loop is CATSDRRTGGTDGYTF. The CDR3 nucleotides read TGTGCCACCAGTGATCGACGGACAGGGGGAACAGATGGCTACACCTTC.

The V gene is TRBV4-1, the J gene TRBJ2-1; 10 positions agree with TRBD2. From germline, CDR1 is MGHRA and CDR2 YSYEKL. This CDR3 is 17 amino acids long. The V and J ends lost 0 bases and 5 bases, in that order; junction bases with no gene match: 7. CDR3 sequence reads: CASSQETGLAVDNEQFF. DNA of the CDR3: TGCGCCAGCAGCCAAGAAACCGGACTAGCGGTAGACAATGAGCAGTTCTTC.

This clonotype was observed at least ten times. The J gene is TRBJ1-2, the V gene TRBV7-6; D may be TRBD1 (5 bases). CDR3 size: 13 residues. CDR1 and CDR2 (germline): SGHVS, FNYEAQ. Between the trimmed V and J ends, which lost 4 bases and 4 bases, there was a span of 10 bases. CDR3 sequence (DNA): TGTGCCAGCAGCTCCCGGGACCTCTATGGCTACACCTTC. It is translated as CASSSRDLYGYTF.

This chain connects TRBV15 to TRBJ1-2, with TRBD1 matching 8 bases. Germline lookup yields CDR1 LNHNV and CDR2 YYDKDF (reference sequence). CDR3 length equals 14 residues. V was clipped by 4 bases and J by 4 bases; unmatched bases: 5. CDR3 DNA: TGTGCCACCAGCATGACAGGGGCGGGCTATGGCTACACCTTC. It codes for CATSMTGAGYGYTF.

The V call is TRBV7-2, the J call TRBJ2-3; a possible D gene is TRBD2 (6 bases). Germline V gene lookup returns CDR1 SGHTA and CDR2 FQGNSA. The CDR3 totals 16 residues. Trimming took off 3 bases at V and 6 bases at J, with 19 bases between the two ends. The CDR3 sequence is CASSFHPTSGADTQYF. Written as DNA, the CDR3 is TGTGCCAGCAGCTTTCATCCTACGTCGGGAGCGGATACGCAGTATTTT.

This clonotype was recorded a few times. V gene TRBV12-3 or TRBV12-4 combines with J gene TRBJ1-1; the D is unclear. The CDR3 has 14 amino acids. V was cut by 5 bases and J by 2 bases, with 12 bases left in between. Written as DNA, the CDR3 is TGTGCCAGCAGTCGATTTAGAACAAACACTGAAGCTTTCTTT. It encodes CASSRFRTNTEAFF.

The chain recombines TRBV18 with TRBJ2-1, with D maybe TRBD2 (5 bases). CDR1 and CDR2 (germline): KGHSH, LQKENI. The ends were cut back, 3 bases at V and 0 bases at J, with 21 bases in the middle. This CDR3 is built from 19 residues. CDR3 region: CASSPAGGWENSSYNEQFF. The CDR3 coding sequence is TGTGCCAGCTCACCCGCCGGCGGATGGGAGAATAGCTCCTACAATGAGCAGTTCTTC. Drawing the rest from reference TRBV18 and TRBJ2-1, the complete variable domain is NAGVMQNPRHLVRRRGQEARLRCSPMKGHSHVYWYRQLPEEGLKFMVYLQKENIIDESGMPKERFSAEFPKEGPSILRIQQVVRGDSAAYFCASSPAGGWENSSYNEQFFGPGTRLTVL.

The V and J genes are TRBV3-1 and TRBJ2-3, with unresolved D. V dropped 4 bases and J dropped 1 base, with 9 bases sitting between them. The CDR3 runs to 14 residues. Germline values: CDR1 LGHDT, CDR2 YNNKEL (reference sequence). Here the CDR3 reads CASSRYGRTDTQYF. CDR3 DNA: TGTGCCAGCAGCCGCTATGGTCGCACAGATACGCAGTATTTT.

This clonotype was seen only a few times. The gene calls are TRBV20-1 and TRBJ2-6, with a possible D match to TRBD1 (5 bases). Germline loops: CDR1 DFQATT, CDR2 SNEGSKA (reference sequence). V was clipped by 5 bases and J by 2 bases, with 13 bases between them. The CDR3 runs to 15 residues. CDR3 DNA sequence: TGCAGTGCTTCCCAAGGGGAACCTGGGGCCAACGTCCTGACTTTC. It is translated as CSASQGEPGANVLTF.